This T cell receptor beta chain was found in a study of blood T cell repertoires in COVID-19. For the study at large: Whether acute or convalescent, the COVID-19 samples came from the United States, Italy and Spain. The cDNA or gDNA used as material had been derived from T cells, B-cell-depleted T cells, or PBMCs.

Under the authors' procedure: Amplified reference gene primers provided the basis for estimating nucleated cell counts. TCRdb's table, derived via immunoSEQ multiplex PCR, lists solely in-frame clones and lacks some. V, J and clone size were drawn from that table, and D and trimming were deduced from the DNA. This table has some 260,000 clones, about 81% appearing once. V was clipped by 2 bases and J by 7 bases, with 10 bases between them. The CDR3 consists of 13 residues. Per the germline V gene, CDR1 is SGDLS and CDR2 is YYNGEE. Grouping used clinical history reported by participants in a survey and questionnaire.

The sequence was collected from a man between 25 and 39 years old with acute COVID-19. The sample comprised PBMCs or T cells enriched from blood (not recorded which). The chain carries TRBV9 and TRBJ1-5, with D maybe TRBD1 (6 bases). CDR3 sequence reads: CASSVRDNQPQHF. CDR3 nucleotides: TGTGCCAGCAGCGTCCGGGACAACCAGCCCCAGCATTTT.